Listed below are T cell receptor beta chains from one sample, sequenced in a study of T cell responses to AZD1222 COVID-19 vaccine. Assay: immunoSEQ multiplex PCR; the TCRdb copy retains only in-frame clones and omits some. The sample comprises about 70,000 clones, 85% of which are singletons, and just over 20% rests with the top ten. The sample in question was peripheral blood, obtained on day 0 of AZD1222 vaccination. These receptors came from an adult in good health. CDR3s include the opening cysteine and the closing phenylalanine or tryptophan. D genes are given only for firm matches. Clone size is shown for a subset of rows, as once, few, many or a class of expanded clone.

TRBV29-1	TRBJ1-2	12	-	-	CSVEDTRHGYTF	TGCAGCGTTGAAGATACCAGACATGGCTACACCTTC
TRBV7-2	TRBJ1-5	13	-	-	CASSLQRDQPQHF	TGTGCCAGCAGCTTACAGCGAGATCAGCCCCAGCATTTT
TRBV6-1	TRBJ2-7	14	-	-	CASSETKGIHEQYF	TGTGCCAGCAGTGAAACAAAAGGGATTCACGAGCAGTACTTC
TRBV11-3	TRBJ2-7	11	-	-	CASSYAYEQYF	TGTGCCAGCAGCTATGCCTACGAGCAGTACTTC
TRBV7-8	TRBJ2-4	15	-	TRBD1	CASSSIQGGKNIQYF	TGTGCCAGCAGCTCGATACAGGGGGGCAAAAACATTCAGTACTTC
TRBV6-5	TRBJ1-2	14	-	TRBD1	CASRQGAGIYGYTF	TGTGCCAGCAGACAGGGGGCAGGAATCTATGGCTACACCTTC
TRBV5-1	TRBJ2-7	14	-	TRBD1	CASSFRQGAGEQYF	TGCGCCAGCAGCTTTCGACAGGGGGCGGGCGAGCAGTACTTC
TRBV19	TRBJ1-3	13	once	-	CASCTGTGNTIYF	TGTGCCAGCTGTACAGGGACTGGAAACACCATATATTTT
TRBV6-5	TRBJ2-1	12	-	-	CASSLPDNEQFF	TGTGCCAGCAGTCTCCCTGATAATGAGCAGTTCTTC
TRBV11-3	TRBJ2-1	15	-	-	CASSRDISSYNEQFF	TGTGCCAGCAGCCGCGACATAAGCTCCTACAATGAGCAGTTCTTC
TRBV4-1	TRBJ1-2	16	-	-	CASSQLASEGYYGYTF	TGCGCCAGCAGCCAACTCGCCTCGGAGGGCTACTATGGCTACACCTTC
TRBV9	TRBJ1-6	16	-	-	CASSVEGTGYNSPLHF	TGTGCCAGCAGCGTAGAGGGGACGGGCTATAATTCACCCCTCCACTTT
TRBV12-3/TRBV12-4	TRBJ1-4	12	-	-	CASSYYGEKLFF	TGTGCCAGCAGTTATTATGGCGAAAAACTGTTTTTT
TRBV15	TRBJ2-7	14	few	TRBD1	CATSKGQGSYEQYF	TGTGCCACCAGCAAGGGACAGGGGTCCTACGAGCAGTACTTC
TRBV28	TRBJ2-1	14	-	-	CASSLPSRNNEQFF	TGTGCCAGCAGTTTACCTAGCAGGAATAATGAGCAGTTCTTC
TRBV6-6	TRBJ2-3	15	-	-	CASSYGTTYTDTQYF	TGTGCCAGCAGTTACGGGACAACTTACACAGATACGCAGTATTTT
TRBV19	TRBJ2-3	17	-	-	CASSLIRGVSGADTQYF	TGTGCCAGTAGTCTAATCAGGGGGGTCTCTGGCGCAGATACGCAGTATTTT
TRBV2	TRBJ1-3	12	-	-	CASSGDGNTIYF	TGTGCCAGCAGCGGGGACGGAAACACCATATATTTT
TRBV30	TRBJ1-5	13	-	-	CAWRGDSNQPQHF	TGTGCCTGGAGAGGGGATAGCAATCAGCCCCAGCATTTT
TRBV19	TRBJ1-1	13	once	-	CASSIAPLTEAFF	TGTGCCAGTAGTATAGCCCCCCTGACTGAAGCTTTCTTT
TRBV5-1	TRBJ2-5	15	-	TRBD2	CASSLAGTRGETQYF	TGCGCCAGCAGCTTGGCTGGGACTAGGGGAGAGACCCAGTACTTC
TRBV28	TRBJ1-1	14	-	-	CASSWGNMNTEAFF	TGTGCCAGCAGTTGGGGAAACATGAACACTGAAGCTTTCTTT
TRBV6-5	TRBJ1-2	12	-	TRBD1	CASTVQGAVNFF	TGTGCCAGCACCGTACAGGGGGCGGTGAATTTCTTC
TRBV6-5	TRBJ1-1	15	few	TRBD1	CASIYPGQGDTEAFF	TGTGCCAGCATTTATCCGGGACAGGGGGACACTGAAGCTTTCTTT
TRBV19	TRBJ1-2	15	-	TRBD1	CASSRQGRTNYGYTF	TGTGCCAGTAGTAGACAGGGCAGGACTAACTATGGCTACACCTTC
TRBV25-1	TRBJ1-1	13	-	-	CASHSAVNTEAFF	TGTGCCAGCCACAGCGCGGTGAACACTGAAGCTTTCTTT
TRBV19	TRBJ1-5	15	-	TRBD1	CASSLQGARNQPQHF	TGTGCCAGTAGTTTACAGGGGGCGCGCAATCAGCCCCAGCATTTT
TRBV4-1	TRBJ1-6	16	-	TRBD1	CASSQPGQGAVSPLHF	TGCGCCAGCAGCCAACCGGGACAGGGGGCTGTTTCACCCCTCCACTTT
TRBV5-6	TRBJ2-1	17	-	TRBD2	CASSGEPRGGLYNEQFF	TGTGCCAGCAGCGGCGAACCCCGGGGGGGCCTCTACAATGAGCAGTTCTTC
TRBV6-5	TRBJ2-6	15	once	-	CASWDLSSGANVLTF	TGTGCCAGCTGGGACCTGAGCTCTGGGGCCAACGTCCTGACTTTC
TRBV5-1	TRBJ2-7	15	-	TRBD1	CASSSLRGFGYEQYF	TGCGCCAGCAGCTCGCTCAGGGGGTTCGGGTACGAGCAGTACTTC
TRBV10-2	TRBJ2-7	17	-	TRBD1	CASSEEAFVTGAGEQYF	TGCGCCAGCAGTGAGGAGGCTTTCGTCACAGGGGCTGGCGAGCAGTACTTC
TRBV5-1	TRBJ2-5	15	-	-	CASSLSRRGRETQYF	TGCGCCAGCAGCTTGAGCCGGAGGGGGAGGGAGACCCAGTACTTC
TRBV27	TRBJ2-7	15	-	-	CASSPGPTHVYEQYF	TGTGCCAGCAGCCCCGGACCGACACACGTCTACGAGCAGTACTTC
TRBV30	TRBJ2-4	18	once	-	CAWSTTRAGELAKNIQYF	TGTGCCTGGAGTACGACGAGGGCGGGCGAGCTAGCCAAAAACATTCAGTACTTC
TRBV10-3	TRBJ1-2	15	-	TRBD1	CAISEFRTGLGGYTF	TGTGCCATCAGTGAGTTCAGGACAGGCCTGGGTGGCTACACCTTC
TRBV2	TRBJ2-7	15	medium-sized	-	CASSVEGFESYEQYF	TGTGCCAGCAGTGTGGAGGGTTTTGAGTCCTACGAGCAGTACTTC
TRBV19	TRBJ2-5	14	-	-	CASSIGQFQETQYF	TGTGCCAGTAGTATTGGGCAGTTCCAAGAGACCCAGTACTTC
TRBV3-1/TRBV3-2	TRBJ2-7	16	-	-	CASSHPRDFYTYEQYF	TGTGCCAGCAGCCATCCCAGGGACTTTTATACCTACGAGCAGTACTTC